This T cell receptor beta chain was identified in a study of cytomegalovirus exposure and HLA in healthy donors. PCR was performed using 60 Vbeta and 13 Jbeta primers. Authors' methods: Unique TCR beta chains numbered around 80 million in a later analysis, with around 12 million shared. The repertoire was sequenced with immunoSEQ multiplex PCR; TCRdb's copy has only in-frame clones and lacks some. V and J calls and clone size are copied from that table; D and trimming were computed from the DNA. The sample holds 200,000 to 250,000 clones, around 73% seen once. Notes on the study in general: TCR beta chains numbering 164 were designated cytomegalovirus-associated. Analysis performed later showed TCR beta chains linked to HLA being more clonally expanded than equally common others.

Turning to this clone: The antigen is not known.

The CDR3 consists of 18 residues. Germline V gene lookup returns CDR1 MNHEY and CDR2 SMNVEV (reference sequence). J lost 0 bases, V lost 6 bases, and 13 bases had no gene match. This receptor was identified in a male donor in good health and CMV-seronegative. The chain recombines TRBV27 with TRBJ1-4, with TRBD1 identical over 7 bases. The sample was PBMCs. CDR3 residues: CASSFDGDSLTTNEKLFF. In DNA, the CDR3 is TGTGCCAGCAGCTTCGACGGGGACAGTCTAACAACTAATGAAAAACTGTTTTTT.